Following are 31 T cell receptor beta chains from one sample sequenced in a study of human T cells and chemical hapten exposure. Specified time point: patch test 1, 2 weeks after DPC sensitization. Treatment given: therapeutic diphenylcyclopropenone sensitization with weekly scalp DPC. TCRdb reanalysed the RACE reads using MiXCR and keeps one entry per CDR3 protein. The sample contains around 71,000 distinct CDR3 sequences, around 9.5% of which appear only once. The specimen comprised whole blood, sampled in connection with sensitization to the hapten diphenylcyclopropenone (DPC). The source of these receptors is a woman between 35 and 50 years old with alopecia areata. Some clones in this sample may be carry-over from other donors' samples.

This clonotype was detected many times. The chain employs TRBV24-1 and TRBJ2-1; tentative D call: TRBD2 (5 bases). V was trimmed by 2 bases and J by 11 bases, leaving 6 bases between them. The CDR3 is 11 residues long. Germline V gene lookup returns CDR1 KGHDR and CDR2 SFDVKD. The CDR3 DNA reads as TGTGCCACCAGTGATTCGGGAAAGCAGTTCTTC. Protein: CATSDSGKQFF.

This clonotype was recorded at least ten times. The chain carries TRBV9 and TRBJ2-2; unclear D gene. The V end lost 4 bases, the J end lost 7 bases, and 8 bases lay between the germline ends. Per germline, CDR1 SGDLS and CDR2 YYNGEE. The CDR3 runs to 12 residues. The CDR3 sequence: CASSQLSGELFF. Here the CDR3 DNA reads TGTGCCAGCAGCCAACTCAGCGGGGAGCTGTTTTTT.

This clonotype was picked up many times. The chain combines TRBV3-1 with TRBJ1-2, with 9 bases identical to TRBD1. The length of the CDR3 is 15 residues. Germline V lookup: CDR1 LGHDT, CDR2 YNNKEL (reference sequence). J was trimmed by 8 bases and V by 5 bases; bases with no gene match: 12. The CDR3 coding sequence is TGTGCCAGCAGCGTTCCGGGACAGGGCGGTTTGGGCTACACCTTC. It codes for CASSVPGQGGLGYTF.

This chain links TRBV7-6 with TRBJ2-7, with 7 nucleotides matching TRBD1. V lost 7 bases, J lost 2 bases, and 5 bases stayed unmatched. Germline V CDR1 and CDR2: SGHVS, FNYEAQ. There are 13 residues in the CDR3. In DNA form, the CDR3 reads TGTGCCAGCAATAAGACAGGGCCCTACGAGCAGTACTTC. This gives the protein CASNKTGPYEQYF. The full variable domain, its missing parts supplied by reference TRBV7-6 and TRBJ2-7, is GAGVSQSPRYKVTKRGQDVALRCDPISGHVSLYWYRQALGQGPEFLTYFNYEAQQDKSGLPNDRFSAERPEGSISTLTIQRTEQRDSAMYRCASNKTGPYEQYFGPGTRLTVT.

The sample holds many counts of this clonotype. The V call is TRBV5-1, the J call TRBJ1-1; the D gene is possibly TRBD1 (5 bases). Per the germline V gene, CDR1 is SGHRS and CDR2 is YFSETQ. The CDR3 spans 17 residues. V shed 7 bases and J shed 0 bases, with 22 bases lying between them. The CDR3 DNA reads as TGCGCCAGCGGGAGAGGGACCCATCGGAGGATGAACACTGAAGCTTTCTTT. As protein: CASGRGTHRRMNTEAFF.

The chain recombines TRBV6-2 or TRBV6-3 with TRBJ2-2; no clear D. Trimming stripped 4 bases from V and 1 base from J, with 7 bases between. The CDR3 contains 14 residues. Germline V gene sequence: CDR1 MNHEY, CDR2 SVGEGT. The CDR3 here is CASSFLKNTGELFF. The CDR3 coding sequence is TGTGCCAGCAGTTTCCTAAAGAACACCGGGGAGCTGTTTTTT.

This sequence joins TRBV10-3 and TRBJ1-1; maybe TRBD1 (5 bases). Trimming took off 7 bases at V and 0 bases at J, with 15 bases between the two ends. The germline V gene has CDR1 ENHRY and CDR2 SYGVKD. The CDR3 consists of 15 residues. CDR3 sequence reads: CAITPGPVMNTEAFF. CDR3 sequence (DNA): TGTGCCATCACCCCAGGGCCGGTAATGAACACTGAAGCTTTCTTT.

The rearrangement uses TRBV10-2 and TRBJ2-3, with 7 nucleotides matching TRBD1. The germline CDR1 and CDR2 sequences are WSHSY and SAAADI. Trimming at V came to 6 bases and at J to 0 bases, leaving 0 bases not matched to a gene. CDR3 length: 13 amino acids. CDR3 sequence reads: CASRGQSTDTQYF. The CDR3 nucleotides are TGCGCCAGCAGGGGACAGAGCACAGATACGCAGTATTTT.

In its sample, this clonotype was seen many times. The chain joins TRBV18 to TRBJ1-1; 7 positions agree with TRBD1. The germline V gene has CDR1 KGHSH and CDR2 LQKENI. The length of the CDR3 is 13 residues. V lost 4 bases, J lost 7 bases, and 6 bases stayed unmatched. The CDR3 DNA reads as TGTGCCAGCTCACGAAACCGGGACAGTGAAGCTTTCTTT. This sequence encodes CASSRNRDSEAFF.

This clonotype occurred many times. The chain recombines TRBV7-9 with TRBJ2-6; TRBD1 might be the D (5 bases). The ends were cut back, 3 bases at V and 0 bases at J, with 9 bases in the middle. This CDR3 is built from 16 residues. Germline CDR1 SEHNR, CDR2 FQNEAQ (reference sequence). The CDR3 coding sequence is TGTGCCAGCAGCTTCCAGGGATTCTCTGGGGCCAACGTCCTGACTTTC. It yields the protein CASSFQGFSGANVLTF. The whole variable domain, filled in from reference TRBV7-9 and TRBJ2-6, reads DTGVSQNPRHKITKRGQNVTFRCDPISEHNRLYWYRQTLGQGPEFLTYFQNEAQLEKSRLLSDRFSAERPKGSFSTLEIQRTEQGDSAMYLCASSFQGFSGANVLTFGAGSRLTVL.

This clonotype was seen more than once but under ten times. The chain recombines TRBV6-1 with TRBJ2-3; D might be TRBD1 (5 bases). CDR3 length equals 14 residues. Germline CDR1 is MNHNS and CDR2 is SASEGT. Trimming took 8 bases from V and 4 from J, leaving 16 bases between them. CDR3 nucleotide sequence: TGTGCCAGCGATGAAAGGGCAGGGCCAGATACGCAGTATTTT. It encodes CASDERAGPDTQYF.

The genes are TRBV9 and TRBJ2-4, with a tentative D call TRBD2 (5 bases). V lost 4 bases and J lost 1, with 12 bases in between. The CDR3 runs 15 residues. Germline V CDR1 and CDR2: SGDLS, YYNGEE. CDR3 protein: CASSLNGEAKNIQYF. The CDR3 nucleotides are TGTGCCAGCAGCCTGAACGGGGAGGCCAAAAACATTCAGTACTTC.

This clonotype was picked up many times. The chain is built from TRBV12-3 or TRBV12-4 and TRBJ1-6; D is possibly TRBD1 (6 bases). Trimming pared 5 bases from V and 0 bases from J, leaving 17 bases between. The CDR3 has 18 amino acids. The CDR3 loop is CASSTRDIRSSYNSPLHF. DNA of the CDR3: TGTGCCAGCAGTACCCGGGACATTCGGAGCTCCTATAATTCACCCCTCCACTTT.

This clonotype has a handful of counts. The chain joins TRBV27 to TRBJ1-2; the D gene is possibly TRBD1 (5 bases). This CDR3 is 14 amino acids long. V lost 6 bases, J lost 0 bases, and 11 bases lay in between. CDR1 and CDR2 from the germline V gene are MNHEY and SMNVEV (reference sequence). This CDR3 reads CASSRVGANYGYTF. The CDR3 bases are TGTGCCAGCAGCCGGGTAGGGGCTAACTATGGCTACACCTTC.

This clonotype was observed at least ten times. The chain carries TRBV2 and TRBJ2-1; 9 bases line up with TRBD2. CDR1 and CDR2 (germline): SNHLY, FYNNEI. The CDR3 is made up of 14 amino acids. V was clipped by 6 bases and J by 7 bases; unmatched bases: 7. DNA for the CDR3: TGTGCCAGCAGCCCGGGACTAGCTTTTAATGAGCAGTTCTTC. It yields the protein CASSPGLAFNEQFF.

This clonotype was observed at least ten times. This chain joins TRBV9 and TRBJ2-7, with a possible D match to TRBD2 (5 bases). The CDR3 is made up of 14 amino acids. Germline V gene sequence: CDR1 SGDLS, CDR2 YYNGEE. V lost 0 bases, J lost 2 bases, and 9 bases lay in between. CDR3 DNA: TGTGCCAGCAGCGTAGCGGGGTACCCCTACGAGCAGTACTTC. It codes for CASSVAGYPYEQYF.

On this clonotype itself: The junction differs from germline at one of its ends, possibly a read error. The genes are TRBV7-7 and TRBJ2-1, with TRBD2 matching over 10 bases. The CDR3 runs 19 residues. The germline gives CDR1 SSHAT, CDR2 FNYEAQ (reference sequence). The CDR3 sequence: CASSLLPSGGRSSYNEQFF. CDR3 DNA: TGTGCTAGCAGCTTATTACCTAGCGGGGGCCGGAGCTCCTACAATGAGCAGTTCTTC.

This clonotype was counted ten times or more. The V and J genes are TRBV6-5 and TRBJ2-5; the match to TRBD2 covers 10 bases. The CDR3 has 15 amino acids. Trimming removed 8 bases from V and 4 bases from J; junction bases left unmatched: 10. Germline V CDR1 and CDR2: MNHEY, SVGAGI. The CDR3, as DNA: TGTGCCAGCCGAACCCAACTAGCGGGGAGAGAGACCCAGTACTTC. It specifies CASRTQLAGRETQYF.

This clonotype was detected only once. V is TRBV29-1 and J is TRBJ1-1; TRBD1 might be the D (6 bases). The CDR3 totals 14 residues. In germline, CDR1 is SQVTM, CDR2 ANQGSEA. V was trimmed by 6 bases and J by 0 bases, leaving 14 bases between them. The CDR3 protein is CSVRTGAMNTEAFF. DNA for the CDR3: TGCAGCGTCCGAACGGGGGCAATGAACACTGAAGCTTTCTTT.

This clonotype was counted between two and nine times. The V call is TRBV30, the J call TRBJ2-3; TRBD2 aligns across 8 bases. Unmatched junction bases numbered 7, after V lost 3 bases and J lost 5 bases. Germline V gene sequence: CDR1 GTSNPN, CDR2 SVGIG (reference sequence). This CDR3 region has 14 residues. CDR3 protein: CAWRTAGAVDTQYF. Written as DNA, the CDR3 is TGTGCCTGGAGGACAGCGGGGGCCGTAGATACGCAGTATTTT.

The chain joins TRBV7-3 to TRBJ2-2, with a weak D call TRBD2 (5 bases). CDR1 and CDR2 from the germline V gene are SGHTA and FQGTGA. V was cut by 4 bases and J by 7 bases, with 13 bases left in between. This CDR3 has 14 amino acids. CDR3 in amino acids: CASSSGLLSGELFF. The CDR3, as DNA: TGTGCCAGCAGCTCTGGACTCTTAAGCGGGGAGCTGTTTTTT.

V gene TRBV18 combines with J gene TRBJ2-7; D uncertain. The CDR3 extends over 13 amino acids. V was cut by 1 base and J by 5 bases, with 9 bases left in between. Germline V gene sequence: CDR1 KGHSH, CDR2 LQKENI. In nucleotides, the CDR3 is TGTGCCAGCTCACCACAACGAATGGACGAGCAGTACTTC. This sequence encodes CASSPQRMDEQYF.

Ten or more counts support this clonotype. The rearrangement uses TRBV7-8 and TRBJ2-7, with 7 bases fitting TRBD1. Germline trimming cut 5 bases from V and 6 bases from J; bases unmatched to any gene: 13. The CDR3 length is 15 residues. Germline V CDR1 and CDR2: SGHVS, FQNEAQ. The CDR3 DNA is TGTGCCAGCAGCCCCAAACCCAGACAGGGCGGCGAGCAGTACTTC. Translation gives CASSPKPRQGGEQYF.

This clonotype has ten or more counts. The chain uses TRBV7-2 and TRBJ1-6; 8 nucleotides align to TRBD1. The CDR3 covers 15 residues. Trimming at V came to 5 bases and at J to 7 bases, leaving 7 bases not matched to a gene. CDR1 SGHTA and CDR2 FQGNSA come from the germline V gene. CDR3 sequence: CASSLPGQGNSPLHF. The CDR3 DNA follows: TGTGCCAGCAGCCTCCCCGGACAGGGAAATTCACCCCTCCACTTT.

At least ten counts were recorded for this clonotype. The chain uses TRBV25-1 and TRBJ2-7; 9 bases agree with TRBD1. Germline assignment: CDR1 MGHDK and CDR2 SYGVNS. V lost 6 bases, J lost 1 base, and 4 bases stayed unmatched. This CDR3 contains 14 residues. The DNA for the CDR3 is TGTGCCAGCAGCCCGGGACAGGGTTCCTACGAGCAGTACTTC. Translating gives CASSPGQGSYEQYF.

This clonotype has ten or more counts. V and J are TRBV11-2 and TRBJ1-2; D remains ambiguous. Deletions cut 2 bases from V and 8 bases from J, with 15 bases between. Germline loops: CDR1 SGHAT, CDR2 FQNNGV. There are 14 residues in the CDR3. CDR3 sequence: CASSLTLSEGGYTF. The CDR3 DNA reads TGTGCCAGCAGCTTAACCCTCTCCGAAGGGGGCTACACCTTC.

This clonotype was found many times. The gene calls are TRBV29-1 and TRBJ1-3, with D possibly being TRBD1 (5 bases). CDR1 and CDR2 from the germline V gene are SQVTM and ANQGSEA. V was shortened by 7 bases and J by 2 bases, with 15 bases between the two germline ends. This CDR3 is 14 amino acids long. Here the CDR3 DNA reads TGCAGCGCTGAGACAGCCGAGGCTGGAAACACCATATATTTT. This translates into CSAETAEAGNTIYF.

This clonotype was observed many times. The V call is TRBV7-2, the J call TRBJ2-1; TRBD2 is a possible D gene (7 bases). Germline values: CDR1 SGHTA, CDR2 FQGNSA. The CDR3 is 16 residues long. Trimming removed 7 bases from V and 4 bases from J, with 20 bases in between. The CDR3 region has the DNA TGTGCCAGCAATTTTTTAAGGGGGGGATCTTACAATGAGCAGTTCTTC. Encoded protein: CASNFLRGGSYNEQFF.

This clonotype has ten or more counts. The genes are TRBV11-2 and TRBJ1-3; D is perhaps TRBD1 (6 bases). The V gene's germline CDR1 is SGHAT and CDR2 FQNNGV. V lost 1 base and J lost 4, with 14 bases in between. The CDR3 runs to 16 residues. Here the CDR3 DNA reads TGTGCCAGCAGCTTAGCGGTTACAGGGCAAGGAAACACCATATATTTT. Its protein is CASSLAVTGQGNTIYF.

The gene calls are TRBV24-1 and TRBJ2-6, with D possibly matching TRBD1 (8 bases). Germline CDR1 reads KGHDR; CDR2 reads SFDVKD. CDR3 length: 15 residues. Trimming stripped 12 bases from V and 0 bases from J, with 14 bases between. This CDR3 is CASQGGSSGANVLTF. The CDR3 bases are TGTGCCTCACAGGGGGGGAGCTCTGGGGCCAACGTCCTGACTTTC.

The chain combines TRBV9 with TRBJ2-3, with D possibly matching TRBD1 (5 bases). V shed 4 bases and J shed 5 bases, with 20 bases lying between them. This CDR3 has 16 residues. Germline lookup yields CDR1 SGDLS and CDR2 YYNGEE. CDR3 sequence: CASSPVGQGPGDTQYF. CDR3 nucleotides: TGTGCCAGCAGCCCTGTAGGTCAGGGTCCCGGAGATACGCAGTATTTT.